The source of this TCR beta chain is a study of response to subunit inactivated influenza vaccine. V was cut by 4 bases and J by 12 bases, with 16 bases left in between. There are 13 residues in the CDR3. CDR1 is MNHEY and CDR2 is SVGEGT in the germline V gene. Details on this clonotype: The antigen remains undetermined.

The study's findings and limits: The authors proposed limited new T cell recruitment per seasonal influenza vaccination.

Each CDR3 protein is one row after TCRdb ran MiXCR on the RT-PCR reads. The sample holds 750,000 to 850,000 distinct CDR3 sequences, approximately 17% seen once. This chain uses TRBV6-2 or TRBV6-3 with TRBJ2-1; a weak D match, TRBD2 (5 bases). Sequencing used PBMCs from blood, obtained less than 6 days after vaccination. The TCR originated in a man over 45 who received an inactivated influenza vaccine. In DNA, the CDR3 is TGTGCCAGCAGTTTTGAACTAGGATCGGGGCAGTTCTTC. Encoded protein: CASSFELGSGQFF.